This entry lists 29 T cell receptor beta chains sequenced from one sample in a study of T cells expressing NK-cell markers. TCRdb reanalyzed the 5' RACE reads, giving one entry per CDR3 protein sequence and no DNA. This sample's clone table lists roughly 380,000 distinct CDR3 sequences. The sequencing input was blood T cells: a sorted CD56 or NKG2C T cell subset, CD4+ or CD8+ T cells, or bulk PBMC T cells (not recorded which). These receptors were obtained from a man aged 18-70 years in good health.

The chain links TRBV28 to TRBJ1-2. Germline lookup yields CDR1 MDHEN and CDR2 SYDVKM. This CDR3 region has 15 residues. The CDR3 loop reads CASQRNGWRLDGYTF.

The chain couples TRBV5-1 to TRBJ2-4; there is no DNA to check the TCRdb D call of TRBD2. The CDR3 loop spans 16 amino acids. Germline V lookup: CDR1 SGHRS, CDR2 YFSETQ. CDR3 amino acids: CASSSQRGGGKNIQYF. The entire variable domain, with the rest obtained from reference TRBV5-1 and TRBJ2-4, is as follows: KAGVTQTPRYLIKTRGQQVTLSCSPISGHRSVSWYQQTPGQGLQFLFEYFSETQRNKGNFPGRFSGRQFSNSRSEMNVSTLELGDSALYLCASSSQRGGGKNIQYFGAGTRLSVL.

The V call is TRBV12-3 or TRBV12-4, the J call TRBJ1-6. This CDR3 has 12 amino acids. The CDR3 reads CASSFGGAGIHF.

The J gene is TRBJ1-2, the V gene TRBV28; without DNA, the TCRdb call of TRBD1 cannot be checked. Germline loops: CDR1 MDHEN, CDR2 SYDVKM. This CDR3 spans 14 amino acids. CDR3 amino acids: CASSRGGDPYGYTF.

The chain is built from TRBV2 and TRBJ1-5. From germline, CDR1 is SNHLY and CDR2 FYNNEI. The CDR3 length is 13 residues. The CDR3 region is CASSDPNNQPQHF.

The genes are TRBV7-2 and TRBJ2-4. CDR1 is SGHTA and CDR2 is FQGNSA in the germline V gene. The CDR3 totals 13 residues. CDR3: CASSLWGKNIQYF.

V is TRBV11-2 and J is TRBJ2-7; TCRdb calls TRBD2, which cannot be checked without DNA. From germline, CDR1 is SGHAT and CDR2 FQNNGV. This CDR3 region has 17 residues. CDR3: CASSPGLAGGPSYEQYF. Looking up the rest from reference TRBV11-2 and TRBJ2-7 gives the full variable domain: EAGVAQSPRYKIIEKRQSVAFWCNPISGHATLYWYQQILGQGPKLLIQFQNNGVVDDSQLPKDRFSAERLKGVDSTLKIQPAKLEDSAVYLCASSPGLAGGPSYEQYFGPGTRLTVT.

V gene TRBV6-1 combines with J gene TRBJ2-3; TCRdb outputs TRBD1, but without DNA this stays unchecked. CDR1 is MNHNS and CDR2 is SASEGT in the germline V gene. The CDR3 contains 16 residues. This CDR3 reads CASTRAGAYSTDTQYF.

The rearrangement links TRBV2 to TRBJ2-2; checking the TCRdb D call of TRBD1 is not possible without DNA. Germline CDR1 is SNHLY and CDR2 is FYNNEI. The CDR3 extends over 14 amino acids. This chain's CDR3 is CASSDRGLLRELFF.

The chain links TRBV3-1 to TRBJ1-1; TCRdb's assignment of TRBD1 cannot be checked, as there is no DNA. Per germline, CDR1 LGHDT and CDR2 YNNKEL (reference sequence). The CDR3 is 13 residues long. This CDR3 reads CASRPNPGTEAFF.

The V call is TRBV18, the J call TRBJ2-7; TCRdb proposes TRBD1, but this gene call is untestable without DNA. This CDR3 has 16 amino acids. Per germline, CDR1 KGHSH and CDR2 LQKENI. CDR3 region: CASSPGVGTDSYEQYF.

This CDR3 is CASSYSTNSYEQYF. This rearrangement joins TRBV6-5 to TRBJ2-7. Germline V gene lookup returns CDR1 MNHEY and CDR2 SVGAGI. This CDR3 spans 14 amino acids.

The genes are TRBV5-1 and TRBJ2-3; TCRdb proposes TRBD2, but this gene call is untestable without DNA. Per germline, CDR1 SGHRS and CDR2 YFSETQ. There are 17 residues in the CDR3. CDR3 amino acids: CASSLAPAGISTDTQYF.

V gene TRBV2 combines with J gene TRBJ2-7. From germline, CDR1 is SNHLY and CDR2 FYNNEI. The CDR3 loop spans 14 amino acids. CDR3 loop: CASSEGTLAHEQYF.

The CDR3 sequence: CASSFGGLVYNEQFF. The V call is TRBV5-1, the J call TRBJ2-1; checking the TCRdb D call of TRBD1 is not possible without DNA. The CDR3 contains 15 residues. Germline loops: CDR1 SGHRS, CDR2 YFSETQ.

The chain uses TRBV27 and TRBJ2-7; TCRdb's D gene call, TRBD2, goes unchecked for lack of DNA. The germline gives CDR1 MNHEY, CDR2 SMNVEV (reference sequence). The CDR3 loop spans 15 amino acids. The CDR3 region is CASSLIGRDHYEQYF.

The rearrangement links TRBV5-1 to TRBJ2-7; TCRdb's assignment of TRBD1 cannot be checked, as there is no DNA. Germline V CDR1 and CDR2: SGHRS, YFSETQ. The CDR3 runs 15 residues. The CDR3 reads CASSPPGGQDYEQYF.

The chain combines TRBV28 with TRBJ1-3. The CDR3 runs to 15 residues. Germline CDR1 is MDHEN and CDR2 is SYDVKM. CDR3 in amino acids: CASSSFTGSGNTIYF.

The chain joins TRBV5-1 to TRBJ1-4; lacking DNA, the TRBD1 call made by TCRdb goes unchecked. Germline lookup yields CDR1 SGHRS and CDR2 YFSETQ. CDR3 length equals 16 residues. The CDR3 is CASSLGQGRTNEKLFF.

This chain uses TRBV20-1 with TRBJ2-5; with no DNA, the TCRdb D assignment of TRBD1 cannot be verified. There are 15 residues in the CDR3. Germline assignment: CDR1 DFQATT and CDR2 SNEGSKA (reference sequence). This CDR3 reads CSALDPSRPQETQYF.

The chain uses TRBV5-1 and TRBJ2-6; absent DNA, TCRdb's TRBD1 call cannot be checked. The CDR3 consists of 16 residues. Germline V lookup: CDR1 SGHRS, CDR2 YFSETQ. CDR3 region: CASSLRQVSGANVLTF. Drawing the rest from reference TRBV5-1 and TRBJ2-6, the complete variable domain is KAGVTQTPRYLIKTRGQQVTLSCSPISGHRSVSWYQQTPGQGLQFLFEYFSETQRNKGNFPGRFSGRQFSNSRSEMNVSTLELGDSALYLCASSLRQVSGANVLTFGAGSRLTVL.

This chain joins TRBV5-1 and TRBJ2-7. Germline CDR1 and CDR2: SGHRS and YFSETQ. This CDR3 is 13 amino acids long. The CDR3 spells CASSFRSSYEQYF.

J is TRBJ2-3 and V is TRBV4-1; TCRdb returns TRBD1, unconfirmable since there is no DNA. The CDR3 consists of 14 residues. CDR1 is MGHRA, CDR2 YSYEKL, per germline. CDR3: CASSQRGNTDTQYF.

V usage is TRBV20-1 and J usage is TRBJ2-7; the D call from TCRdb, TRBD2, cannot be confirmed without DNA. The CDR3 runs 11 residues. The germline CDR1 and CDR2 sequences are DFQATT and SNEGSKA (reference sequence). The CDR3 protein is CSAKGEVKQYF.

This rearrangement joins TRBV6-5 to TRBJ2-4; the TCRdb D gene call, TRBD1, has no DNA to confirm it. Looked up from germline, CDR1 is MNHEY and CDR2 is SVGAGI. The CDR3 is 12 amino acids. The CDR3: CASRGTENIQYF.

This sequence joins TRBV20-1 and TRBJ1-6; without DNA, the TCRdb call of TRBD1 cannot be checked. CDR3 length: 13 residues. Germline V gene sequence: CDR1 DFQATT, CDR2 SNEGSKA (reference sequence). The chain's CDR3 is CRLQPGANSPLHF.

V and J are TRBV19 and TRBJ2-7; TCRdb lists TRBD1, though no DNA is available to test this call. CDR1 is LNHDA, CDR2 SQIVND, per germline (reference sequence). The CDR3 has 15 residues. The CDR3 region is CASSGPGANYYEQYF. The variable domain in full, with the rest retrieved from reference TRBV19 and TRBJ2-7, is DGGITQSPKYLFRKEGQNVTLSCEQNLNHDAMYWYRQDPGQGLRLIYYSQIVNDFQKGDIAEGYSVSREKKESFPLTVTSAQKNPTAFYLCASSGPGANYYEQYFGPGTRLTVT.

The chain combines TRBV5-1 with TRBJ2-4; TCRdb gives TRBD1 as the D gene, but with no DNA this cannot be confirmed. This CDR3 has 16 residues. CDR1 SGHRS and CDR2 YFSETQ come from the germline V gene. CDR3 protein: CASSLEGAPGQNIQYF.

The chain couples TRBV18 to TRBJ1-1; the D gene TCRdb calls, TRBD1, cannot be checked with no DNA. Germline V CDR1 and CDR2: KGHSH, LQKENI. CDR3 length: 11 residues. The CDR3 spells CASHRGTEAFF.